This note documents a single T cell receptor beta chain sequence. Its specificity is not known. This sample also contains other DNA sequences that code for the same CDR3. All the people who gave samples were healthy bone marrow donors. Both 60 Vbeta primers and 13 Jbeta primers went into the PCR. Using immunoSEQ multiplex PCR, the repertoire was profiled, and TCRdb retains in-frame clones only, with some absent. Here the sample spans approximately 200,000 clones, about three quarters being singletons. The data are from a study of cytomegalovirus exposure and HLA in healthy donors. Study conclusions and caveats: In a later analysis, donors in an Asian-associated ancestry cluster reportedly had fewer N-insertions in productive TCRs than the cohort mean.

The V and J ends lost 5 bases and 6 bases, in that order; junction bases with no gene match: 9. There are 15 residues in the CDR3. Germline assignment: CDR1 SGHTA and CDR2 FQGNSA. The TCR comes from a man between 18 and 29 years old in good health and CMV-seronegative. This chain links TRBV7-2 with TRBJ2-1; 8 bases map to TRBD2. The material sequenced was PBMCs. The CDR3 loop reads CASSLVAGWGNEQFF. The DNA for the CDR3 is TGTGCCAGCAGCCTCGTAGCGGGATGGGGCAATGAGCAGTTCTTC. Combining the CDR3 with reference TRBV7-2 and TRBJ2-1 gives the whole variable domain GAGVSQSPSNKVTEKGKDVELRCDPISGHTALYWYRQSLGQGLEFLIYFQGNSAPDKSGLPSDRFSAERTGGSVSTLTIQRTQQEDSAVYLCASSLVAGWGNEQFFGPGTRLTVL.